These 19 T cell receptor beta chains came from one sample sequenced in a study of vaccination effects on CD4 cells after COVID-19 (dated by TCRdb to between 2021 and 2024). The library was made by the immunoSEQ multiplex PCR assay. This is the immuneACCESS table as TCRdb keeps it, with only in-frame sequences that have V and J called. A part of the clones is gone; compared with another copy, unresolved V genes explain less than half, and the rest is unexplained. The sample yields over 25,000 clones; roughly four fifths were counted once. Of the sample, 13% to 15% is held by the ten largest clones. The ViraFEST assay stimulated PBMC with viral peptide pools and then used TCR sequencing to identify antigen-specific CD4+ T cell clonotypes by expansion. After about 9 days of culture, CD4+ T cells were isolated with the EasySep CD4+ T cell isolation kit. Participants received two doses of either the BNT162b2 or the mRNA-1273 mRNA SARS-CoV-2 vaccine.

Their recognized antigens are unknown. The sample here was CD4+ T cells from PBMCs cultured with HCoV-229E spike peptides, taken after COVID-19 vaccination. The cell subset or site label of this sample denotes: HCoV-229E spike overlapping peptide pool stimulation. The receptor set was obtained from a human donor who received a COVID-19 vaccine.

The genes are TRBV7-6 and TRBJ2-2, with D unclear. There are 17 residues in the CDR3. Germline CDR1 SGHVS, CDR2 FNYEAQ. Trimming removed 1 base at V and 1 base at J, with 13 bases between. CDR3 amino acids: CASSLDYGKMNTGELFF. The CDR3 bases are TGTGCCAGCAGCTTAGATTATGGGAAGATGAACACCGGGGAGCTGTTTTTT. The whole variable domain, filled in from reference TRBV7-6 and TRBJ2-2, reads GAGVSQSPRYKVTKRGQDVALRCDPISGHVSLYWYRQALGQGPEFLTYFNYEAQQDKSGLPNDRFSAERPEGSISTLTIQRTEQRDSAMYRCASSLDYGKMNTGELFFGEGSRLTVL.

The rearrangement joins TRBV19 to TRBJ1-2; 9 nucleotides align to TRBD1. The CDR3 is 14 residues long. Unmatched junction bases numbered 5, after V lost 7 bases and J lost 2 bases. Germline V CDR1 and CDR2: LNHDA, SQIVND (reference sequence). The CDR3 coding sequence is TGTGCCAGTATCCCGGGACAGGGAAACTATGGCTACACCTTC. As protein: CASIPGQGNYGYTF.

The J gene is TRBJ1-4, the V gene TRBV6-5; D gene ambiguous. Germline V CDR1 and CDR2: MNHEY, SVGAGI. V was clipped by 4 bases and J by 0 bases, with 12 bases between them. CDR3 length: 16 residues. The CDR3 reads CASSFQFSATNEKLFF. The CDR3 DNA reads as TGTGCCAGCAGTTTCCAGTTTTCCGCAACTAATGAAAAACTGTTTTTT.

The rearrangement uses TRBV6-5 and TRBJ1-2; TRBD1 aligns across 7 bases. Germline CDR1 and CDR2: MNHEY and SVGAGI. The CDR3 consists of 15 residues. The V gene end was trimmed by 6 bases and the J gene end by 4 bases; junction bases not matched to a gene: 11. The CDR3 spells CASSKDEGTVYGYTF. For the CDR3, the DNA is TGTGCCAGCAGCAAAGACGAAGGGACAGTCTATGGCTACACCTTC.

The sample holds one count of this clone. One end of the junction fails to match germline, which may point to a read error. This sequence joins TRBV24-1 and TRBJ1-2; a possible D gene is TRBD1 (5 bases). The CDR3 totals 13 residues. Germline CDR1 KGHDR, CDR2 SFDVKD. The CDR3 loop is CATSDGSRESIAF. The CDR3 DNA sequence: TGTGCCACCAGTGATGGCAGCAGGGAGTCTATCGCCTTC.

The chain combines TRBV5-1 with TRBJ2-1; TRBD2 agrees at 7 bases. The CDR3 length is 16 residues. The germline V gene has CDR1 SGHRS and CDR2 YFSETQ. With V trimmed by 6 bases and J by 6 bases, 15 bases remained unmatched. As DNA, the CDR3 is TGCGCCAGCACCCCAATGACGGGGGGTACCGGCAATGAGCAGTTCTTC. This gives the protein CASTPMTGGTGNEQFF.

This clone was picked up one time. The chain links TRBV15 to TRBJ2-3; 10 bases are shared with TRBD2. The germline CDR1 and CDR2 sequences are LNHNV and YYDKDF (reference sequence). The CDR3 length is 17 residues. Trimming cost V 1 base and J 0 bases; bases outside gene matches: 4. The CDR3 DNA is TGTGCCACCAGCAGAGGATCGACTAGCGGGAGCACAGATACGCAGTATTTT. This codes for CATSRGSTSGSTDTQYF.

The sample holds a few counts of this clone. The chain carries TRBV7-9 and TRBJ1-2, with D unresolved. With 2 bases removed from V and 8 bases from J, the gap between germline ends came to 12 bases. Germline V gives CDR1 SEHNR, CDR2 FQNEAQ (reference sequence). CDR3 size: 13 residues. The CDR3 nucleotides read TGTGCCAGCAGCTTATCCGGGGTGGAGGGCTACACCTTC. Amino acids: CASSLSGVEGYTF.

The chain couples TRBV6-5 to TRBJ2-7; D not certain. The CDR3 loop spans 13 amino acids. CDR1 is MNHEY, CDR2 SVGAGI, per germline. Trimming pared 3 bases from V and 4 bases from J, leaving 10 bases between. The CDR3 nucleotides are TGTGCCAGCAGTTATCTCCCCAGATACGAGCAGTACTTC. It is translated as CASSYLPRYEQYF.

This sequence joins TRBV27 and TRBJ2-5, with a weak D call TRBD2 (7 bases). V lost 11 bases and J 4 bases, leaving 17 bases between the germline ends. The CDR3 totals 13 residues. Germline CDR1 and CDR2: MNHEY and SMNVEV (reference sequence). The CDR3 reads CACLGGGGETQYF. The CDR3 nucleotides read TGTGCCTGTCTGGGGGGAGGGGGAGAGACCCAGTACTTC.

The rearrangement joins TRBV7-9 to TRBJ2-3, with 9 positions matching TRBD2. Per the germline V gene, CDR1 is SEHNR and CDR2 is FQNEAQ (reference sequence). V gave up 2 bases and J gave up 9 bases; unmatched junction bases: 12. The CDR3 is made up of 16 amino acids. The CDR3 coding sequence is TGTGCCAGCAGCTTAAGGCTAGCGGGACCTCCCTACACGCAGTATTTT. Its translation is CASSLRLAGPPYTQYF.

The chain couples TRBV5-6 to TRBJ1-3; TRBD1 agrees at 7 bases. The germline CDR1 and CDR2 sequences are SGHDT and YYEEEE. This CDR3 is built from 13 residues. V lost 4 bases and J lost 7; bases outside the gene matches: 5. The CDR3 is CASSPGTANTIYF. The CDR3 region has the DNA TGTGCCAGCAGCCCGGGGACAGCGAACACCATATATTTT.

The V gene is TRBV25-1, the J gene TRBJ1-1, with a weak D call TRBD1 (5 bases). The CDR3 is made up of 14 amino acids. The germline V gene encodes CDR1 MGHDK and CDR2 SYGVNS. The ends were cut back, 2 bases at V and 1 base at J, with 8 bases in the middle. The CDR3 loop reads CASSEIDRNTEAFF. The CDR3 nucleotides read TGTGCCAGCAGTGAAATCGACAGGAACACTGAAGCTTTCTTT.

This chain uses TRBV12-5 with TRBJ2-2; weak D call: TRBD1 (5 bases). This CDR3 is built from 15 residues. Trimming pared 3 bases from V and 6 bases from J, leaving 14 bases between. The germline gives CDR1 LGHNT, CDR2 FRNRAP. The CDR3 protein is CASGFEAGLAGELFF. DNA of the CDR3: TGTGCTAGTGGTTTCGAGGCAGGGTTGGCCGGGGAGCTGTTTTTT.

This chain uses TRBV11-2 with TRBJ1-4; no clear D gene. Trimming stripped 2 bases from V and 10 bases from J, with 8 bases between. Germline lookup yields CDR1 SGHAT and CDR2 FQNNGV. This CDR3 contains 12 residues. CDR3 sequence (DNA): TGTGCCAGCAGCTTAATAACGGGAAAACTGTTTTTT. Protein sequence: CASSLITGKLFF.

This clone turned up a few times. The CDR3 nucleotides are TGCGCCAGCAGCCAAGAGGGACAGGGGGCACGCGAGCAGTACTTC. This sequence encodes CASSQEGQGAREQYF. The chain carries TRBV4-1 and TRBJ2-7, with TRBD1 identical over 12 bases. This CDR3 has 15 amino acids. Germline V gene lookup returns CDR1 MGHRA and CDR2 YSYEKL. Trimming cost V 0 bases and J 6 bases; bases outside gene matches: 3.

The chain joins TRBV11-3 to TRBJ2-7; 7 bases fit TRBD1. Germline assignment: CDR1 SGHNT and CDR2 YENEEA. CDR3 length: 15 amino acids. V shed 5 bases, J shed 0 bases, and the junction held 7 bases outside the gene matches. CDR3 nucleotides: TGTGCCAGCAGCATCAGACAGGGAACCTCCTACGAGCAGTACTTC. This translates into CASSIRQGTSYEQYF.

This chain links TRBV18 with TRBJ2-3; the D gene is possibly TRBD1 (6 bases). V was trimmed by 3 bases and J by 4 bases, leaving 11 bases between them. Germline V gives CDR1 KGHSH, CDR2 LQKENI. The CDR3 loop spans 14 amino acids. The DNA for the CDR3 is TGTGCCAGCTCACCCGACTCAGGGGCAGATACGCAGTATTTT. This encodes CASSPDSGADTQYF.

This sequence joins TRBV11-2 and TRBJ2-5; 8 bases line up with TRBD1. V lost 1 base, J lost 7 bases, and 8 bases stayed unmatched. The germline gives CDR1 SGHAT, CDR2 FQNNGV. This CDR3 has 15 residues. CDR3 in DNA: TGTGCCAGCAGCTTAGGATCAGGGGGCCCAGGGACCCAGTACTTC. Its translation: CASSLGSGGPGTQYF.